The source of this T cell receptor beta chain is a study of siplizumab effects on memory and regulatory T cells. Whole-study results and caveats: Contribution to the alloresponse seemed major for naive T cells, which also seemed more diverse than memory cells.

The table came from immunoSEQ multiplex PCR; TCRdb's copy has only in-frame clones and leaves some out. The top ten hold roughly 0.61% of the sample, which has more than 85,000 clones, 94% seen once. Trimming took 2 bases from V and 5 from J; bases not matched to a gene: 12. Germline V gene data show CDR1 as SGHRS and CDR2 as YFSETQ. This CDR3 has 18 residues. A remark on this clone: Its antigen is unidentified.

V gene TRBV5-1 combines with J gene TRBJ2-5, with 13 bases aligning to TRBD2. This TCR was sampled from a human donor in good health. The sequenced sample was Tregs sorted from blood. CDR3 region: CASSLGLAGVFRSETQYF. CDR3 nucleotide sequence: TGCGCCAGCAGCTTAGGACTAGCGGGAGTTTTTCGTTCGGAGACCCAGTACTTC. Drawing the rest from reference TRBV5-1 and TRBJ2-5, the complete variable domain is KAGVTQTPRYLIKTRGQQVTLSCSPISGHRSVSWYQQTPGQGLQFLFEYFSETQRNKGNFPGRFSGRQFSNSRSEMNVSTLELGDSALYLCASSLGLAGVFRSETQYFGPGTRLLVL.